These 3 T cell receptor beta chains came from one sample sequenced in a study of T-cell reconstitution after alpha-beta-depleted transplantation in children (dated by TCRdb to about 2016). Libraries were constructed by PCR. TCRdb records Illumina HiSeq 2500 as the sequencer. Molecular barcoding was employed in the preparation of TCR libraries, with unique molecular identifiers being used to normalize TCRbeta repertoire quantification. Through fastp at Q25 and MiXCR, TCRdb rebuilt clones from the public reads, retaining in-frame beta chains. A single entry per CDR3 protein holds the most common genes and DNA from its merged rows. This sample holds about 540,000 distinct CDR3 sequences; 15% to 20% were observed only once. 2.5% to 4% of the sample lies in the top ten. The starting material was PBMCs from the stem cell graft donor, obtained from the stem cell graft. Every receptor here comes from a human donor who donated a stem cell graft to a child with acute lymphoblastic leukemia.

CDR3 region: CASSYPKETQYF. The CDR3 nucleotides are TGTGCCAGCAGTTATCCAAAAGAGACCCAGTACTTC. This chain links TRBV6-6 with TRBJ2-5; no firm D call. The CDR3 length is 12 residues. Deletions cut 3 bases from V and 3 bases from J, with 5 bases between. Germline CDR1 and CDR2: MNHNY and SVGAGI (reference sequence).

This clonotype was detected a few times. The rearrangement uses TRBV7-9 and TRBJ2-2; D is uncertain. V lost 7 bases and J 2 bases, leaving 11 bases between the germline ends. This CDR3 is 14 amino acids long. Germline assignment: CDR1 SEHNR and CDR2 FQNEAQ (reference sequence). The CDR3 nucleotides are TGTGCCAGCAAAATTGAACGTAACACCGGGGAGCTGTTTTTT. Its protein product is CASKIERNTGELFF.

This clonotype has at least ten counts. As DNA, the CDR3 is TGTGCCAGCAGTGATCAAGGCGGGTGGGCAAATCAGCCCCAGCATTTT. Protein product: CASSDQGGWANQPQHF. The chain uses TRBV6-1 and TRBJ1-5; no clear D. The germline V gene encodes CDR1 MNHNS and CDR2 SASEGT. V gave up 3 bases and J gave up 4 bases, with 16 bases separating them. The CDR3 is 16 residues long.